This T cell receptor beta chain was observed in a study of T-cell memory formation after mild COVID-19. A single record per CDR3 protein comes from TCRdb applying MiXCR to the 5' RACE reads. The table has 400,000 to 500,000 distinct CDR3 sequences, approximately 25% seen once; the top ten hold 8.5% to 10%. The clonotype originates from an adult woman who had mild COVID-19 (a few samples of this study predate the infection). Cell type and time point are not known. Sequenced material: PBMCs or a T cell subset sorted from them (not recorded which).

The CDR3 protein is CASSQAGTRVEQYF. The CDR3 DNA follows: TGTGCCAGCAGCCAAGCCGGGACGCGGGTCGAGCAGTACTTC. The gene calls are TRBV3-1 and TRBJ2-7, with D possibly being TRBD1 or TRBD2 (5 bases each). Germline V lookup: CDR1 LGHDT, CDR2 YNNKEL (reference sequence). V dropped 1 base and J dropped 6 bases, with 13 bases sitting between them. This CDR3 is built from 14 residues.